The 2 T cell receptor beta chains listed next were all sequenced from one sample in a study of response to subunit inactivated influenza vaccine. A single record per CDR3 protein comes from TCRdb applying MiXCR to the RT-PCR reads. This table has fewer than 700,000 distinct CDR3 sequences, 13% appearing once. The sample consisted of PBMCs from blood, taken roughly 45 days after vaccination. The receptors originated from a man aged 45-60 years who received an inactivated influenza vaccine.

This clonotype was seen more than once but under ten times. The chain has TRBV20-1 and TRBJ2-3; D is ambiguous. The CDR3 is 13 amino acids. The V end was cut by 5 bases, the J end by 2 bases, with 11 bases between. Germline V lookup: CDR1 DFQATT, CDR2 SNEGSKA (reference sequence). CDR3 in amino acids: CSASQAVTDTQYF. The CDR3 coding sequence is TGCAGTGCTTCGCAAGCTGTCACAGATACGCAGTATTTT.

The count of this clonotype is one. The J gene is TRBJ2-1, the V gene TRBV20-1; D gene unclear. The ends were cut back, 3 bases at V and 8 bases at J, with 5 bases in the middle. This CDR3 contains 10 residues. The germline CDR1 and CDR2 sequences are DFQATT and SNEGSKA (reference sequence). As DNA, the CDR3 is TGCAGTGCTAGTTGGGATGAGCAGTTCTTC. The encoded protein is CSASWDEQFF.